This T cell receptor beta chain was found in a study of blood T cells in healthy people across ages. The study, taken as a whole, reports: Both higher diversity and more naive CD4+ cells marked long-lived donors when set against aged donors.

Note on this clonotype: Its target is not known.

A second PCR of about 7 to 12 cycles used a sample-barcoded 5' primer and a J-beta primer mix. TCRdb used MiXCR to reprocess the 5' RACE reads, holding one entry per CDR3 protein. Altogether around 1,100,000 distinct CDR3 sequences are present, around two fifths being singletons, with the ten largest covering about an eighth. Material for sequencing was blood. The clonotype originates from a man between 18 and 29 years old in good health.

This CDR3 reads CASSHSSALYGYTF. CDR3 DNA sequence: TGCGCCAGCAGCCACTCTTCCGCTCTCTATGGCTACACCTTC. V is TRBV4-1 and J is TRBJ1-2, with unresolved D. The germline gives CDR1 MGHRA, CDR2 YSYEKL. There are 14 residues in the CDR3. Trimming cost V 3 bases and J 4 bases, with 12 bases left between them.